This TCR beta chain was sequenced in a study of T cell changes during pregnancy in multiple sclerosis (dated by TCRdb to 2018 to 2020). About the study as a whole: In women with multiple sclerosis, the researchers looked at how the T cell repertoire shifted as pregnancy progressed.

Libraries were built with the immunoSEQ multiplex PCR assay. TCRdb's version of the immuneACCESS table is confined to in-frame rearrangements and falls short of the full clone set. An unresolved V gene accounts for under half of the shortfall where checked; the remainder is of unknown origin. The sample has roughly 80,000 clones on record, 90% to 95% of them singletons. The ten biggest clones cover roughly 0.94% of the sample. Notes on this clone: Its antigen specificity is not known. Base qualities are not provided; no much larger clone lies one nucleotide away.

The specimen was peripheral blood, collected in the first trimester of pregnancy. This sequence originates from a female donor with multiple sclerosis, enrolled in a pregnancy study.

The base sequence is TGTGCCAGCAGTGAAGACCGGAGACCCAATCAGCCCCAGCATTTT. Translated, this gives CASSEDRRPNQPQHF. The rearrangement combines TRBV6-1 with TRBJ1-5, with the D gene call left open. V sheds 1 base and J sheds 3 bases, leaving 10 bases between their ends. Via the germline V gene, CDR1 is MNHNS and CDR2 SASEGT. Measured from the cysteine to the phenylalanine, the CDR3 is 15 residues long. Only CDR3 DNA remains: 45 bases, in frame from the first base.